A single sample gave rise to the 28 T cell receptor beta chains below, sequenced in a study of read filtering for tumor transcriptome and immune sequencing. Molecular barcoded adaptors covering alpha/delta and beta/gamma chains were used on about 390 ng RNA. TCRdb used MiXCR to reprocess the reads, holding one entry per CDR3 protein. The table includes about 90,000 distinct CDR3 sequences, 10% to 15% detected once. What was sequenced was a population of CD138-negative cells sorted from bone marrow. All receptors come from a donor at least 40 years old with multiple myeloma.

This clonotype came up many times. The rearrangement links TRBV6-6 to TRBJ2-5, with 8 positions matching TRBD1. Germline assignment: CDR1 MNHNY and CDR2 SVGAGI (reference sequence). J lost 5 bases, V lost 6 bases, and 11 bases had no gene match. The CDR3 runs 15 residues. The CDR3 loop reads CASRYRTGLLETQYF. The CDR3 DNA reads as TGTGCCAGCAGATATCGGACAGGGCTGCTGGAGACCCAGTACTTC.

To note about this clonotype: The junction does not match germline at one end; this may be a read error. The chain links TRBV3-1 to TRBJ2-2, with TRBD1 identical over 10 bases. The germline V gene encodes CDR1 LGHDT and CDR2 YNNKEL (reference sequence). This CDR3 comprises 16 residues. This CDR3 is CASSQGQGANSGELFF. CDR3 DNA: TGTGCCAGCAGCCAAGGACAGGGGGCGAACAGCGGGGAGCTGTTTTTT.

In the case of this clonotype: A much bigger clone sits one base away, suggesting this may be a read error. The rearrangement links TRBV29-1 to TRBJ1-1, with a possible D match to TRBD1 (6 bases). Germline-derived CDR1 and CDR2 are SQVTM and ANQGSEA. CDR3 size: 13 residues. The CDR3 bases are TGCAGCGTTGTACGGGGGCGGAACACTGTAGCTTTCTTT. Encoded protein: CSVVRGRNTVAFF.

This clonotype turned up a few times. This chain uses TRBV3-1 with TRBJ2-7; TRBD2 matches at 10 bases. Germline CDR1 and CDR2: LGHDT and YNNKEL (reference sequence). V lost 1 base and J lost 4; bases outside the gene matches: 7. The CDR3 consists of 16 residues. Here the CDR3 reads CASSQGGTSVLYEQYF. The CDR3, as DNA: TGTGCCAGCAGCCAAGGTGGGACTAGCGTCCTTTACGAGCAGTACTTC.

This clonotype was detected many times. J is TRBJ2-3 and V is TRBV5-1; D is possibly TRBD2 (6 bases). The germline gives CDR1 SGHRS, CDR2 YFSETQ. With 7 bases removed from V and 0 bases from J, the gap between germline ends came to 15 bases. The CDR3 totals 15 residues. CDR3 nucleotides: TGCGCCAGCGGTTCCGCGCGGGGAAGCACAGATACGCAGTATTTT. Translated, it gives CASGSARGSTDTQYF.

This clonotype was observed many times. The chain employs TRBV12-3 or TRBV12-4 and TRBJ2-5, with D hard to call. The CDR3 spans 13 residues. Between the trimmed V and J ends, which lost 4 bases and 2 bases, there was a span of 8 bases. CDR3 DNA sequence: TGTGCCAGCAGTTGGAATCGGCAAGAGACCCAGTACTTC. Protein sequence: CASSWNRQETQYF.

The chain joins TRBV7-9 to TRBJ2-1, with D possibly matching TRBD1 (6 bases). Germline V gives CDR1 SEHNR, CDR2 FQNEAQ (reference sequence). This CDR3 comprises 15 residues. V lost 8 bases to trimming and J lost 3 bases, with 17 bases between them. Here the CDR3 DNA reads TGTGCCAGCGGCTCCACGACAGGAATCTACAATGAGCAGTTCTTC. It yields the protein CASGSTTGIYNEQFF.

At least ten counts were recorded for this clonotype. The chain is built from TRBV6-6 and TRBJ2-5, with D possibly being TRBD2 (5 bases). V was cut by 0 bases and J by 5 bases, with 13 bases left in between. The CDR3 consists of 15 residues. CDR1 is MNHNY, CDR2 SVGAGI, per germline (reference sequence). The CDR3 DNA reads as TGTGCCAGCAGTTACTCCAGGCTAGCCGGGGAGACCCAGTACTTC. Translating it yields CASSYSRLAGETQYF.

This clonotype has a count of ten or more. The CDR3 coding sequence is TGTGCCAGCAGCTTAAGAGGGACCCCTCGCGGGGGCACAGATACGCAGTATTTT. The encoded protein is CASSLRGTPRGGTDTQYF. The V call is TRBV7-2, the J call TRBJ2-3, with a tentative D call TRBD2 (6 bases). The germline V gene has CDR1 SGHTA and CDR2 FQGNSA. CDR3 length: 18 amino acids. V dropped 2 bases and J dropped 1 base, with 19 bases sitting between them.

This clonotype was observed at least ten times. The chain carries TRBV12-3 or TRBV12-4 and TRBJ2-2, with a possible D match to TRBD1 (6 bases). Deletions cut 5 bases from V and 4 bases from J, with 14 bases between. The CDR3 length is 15 residues. The CDR3 coding sequence is TGTGCCAGCAGTCCAGCACAGGGTCCCACCGGGGAGCTGTTTTTT. Residues: CASSPAQGPTGELFF.

Concerning this clonotype itself: Because the CDR3 is missing its conserved closing phenylalanine or tryptophan, this is likely a read error. The chain uses TRBV14 and TRBJ1-2, with D uncertain. V lost 4 bases and J lost 4, with 13 bases in between. The CDR3 loop spans 14 amino acids. Germline lookup yields CDR1 SGHDN and CDR2 FVKESK. CDR3 residues: CASSPYVSAYGYTL. In DNA form, the CDR3 reads TGTGCCAGCAGCCCCTACGTCTCCGCCTATGGCTACACCCTC.

The rearrangement joins TRBV12-5 to TRBJ2-2; TRBD1 is a possible D gene (6 bases). V shed 4 bases and J shed 6 bases, with 12 bases lying between them. The CDR3 contains 14 residues. The germline V gene has CDR1 LGHNT and CDR2 FRNRAP. The CDR3 spells CASGWGTGPGELFF. The DNA for the CDR3 is TGTGCTAGTGGTTGGGGAACAGGGCCCGGGGAGCTGTTTTTT.

V is TRBV28 and J is TRBJ2-5; possibly TRBD1 for D (5 bases). This CDR3 comprises 12 residues. Germline V gene lookup returns CDR1 MDHEN and CDR2 SYDVKM. Trimming took 11 bases from V and 3 from J, leaving 13 bases between them. The CDR3: CAGQAGKETQYF. In DNA, the CDR3 is TGTGCCGGCCAGGCAGGGAAAGAGACCCAGTACTTC.

The table lists this clonotype with many counts. This sequence joins TRBV30 and TRBJ2-5; D perhaps matches TRBD2 (6 bases). V dropped 3 bases and J dropped 1 base, with 12 bases sitting between them. Germline loops: CDR1 GTSNPN, CDR2 SVGIG (reference sequence). The CDR3 covers 14 residues. The CDR3 region has the DNA TGTGCCTGGAGGGCAGGAGGGGCCCAAGAGACCCAGTACTTC. Residues: CAWRAGGAQETQYF.

This clonotype was observed at least ten times. This chain links TRBV28 with TRBJ2-2; the D gene is possibly TRBD1 (6 bases). Germline assignment: CDR1 MDHEN and CDR2 SYDVKM. The CDR3 sequence is 15 residues long. Trimming removed 5 bases at V and 1 base at J, with 11 bases between. The CDR3 sequence: CASSPGQKNTGELFF. The CDR3 nucleotides read TGTGCCAGCAGTCCTGGACAGAAGAACACCGGGGAGCTGTTTTTT. Complete variable domain (other parts from reference TRBV28 and TRBJ2-2): DVKVTQSSRYLVKRTGEKVFLECVQDMDHENMFWYRQDPGLGLRLIYFSYDVKMKEKGDIPEGYSVSREKKERFSLILESASTNQTSMYLCASSPGQKNTGELFFGEGSRLTVL.

The chain carries TRBV29-1 and TRBJ1-1, with D unresolved. The germline V gene encodes CDR1 SQVTM and CDR2 ANQGSEA. Trimming left V 6 bases short and J 6 bases short, with 14 bases between. The CDR3 length is 12 residues. In DNA, the CDR3 is TGCAGCGTCCAGGTAACGGCCTCTGAAGCTTTCTTT. Its protein product is CSVQVTASEAFF.

This clonotype was counted at least ten times. The chain links TRBV20-1 to TRBJ1-1; D is perhaps TRBD1 (5 bases). The CDR3 is 16 residues long. Trimming stripped 3 bases from V and 3 bases from J, with 20 bases between. CDR1 and CDR2 (germline): DFQATT, SNEGSKA (reference sequence). The CDR3 sequence: CSASTRDLYVDTEAFF. The CDR3 coding sequence is TGCAGTGCTAGCACCCGGGACCTATATGTGGACACTGAAGCTTTCTTT.

This clonotype was recorded many times. The chain uses TRBV2 and TRBJ1-1; possible D gene TRBD1, 5 bases. V lost 1 base and J lost 11, with 8 bases in between. From germline, CDR1 is SNHLY and CDR2 FYNNEI. The CDR3 runs to 11 residues. CDR3 bases: TGTGCCAGCAGTGAAGGGGGGGGGGCTTTCTTT. This encodes CASSEGGGAFF. Drawing the rest from reference TRBV2 and TRBJ1-1, the complete variable domain is EPEVTQTPSHQVTQMGQEVILRCVPISNHLYFYWYRQILGQKVEFLVSFYNNEISEKSEIFDDQFSVERPDGSNFTLKIRSTKLEDSAMYFCASSEGGGAFFGQGTRLTVV.

The gene calls are TRBV5-1 and TRBJ1-2; D is unresolved. The germline CDR1 and CDR2 sequences are SGHRS and YFSETQ. V lost 0 bases and J 0 bases, leaving 12 bases between the germline ends. This CDR3 comprises 16 residues. CDR3 sequence (DNA): TGCGCCAGCAGCTTGGATTCGCGGGTAGCTAACTATGGCTACACCTTC. Its translation is CASSLDSRVANYGYTF.

The sample holds a few counts of this clonotype. The chain recombines TRBV19 with TRBJ2-1, with D hard to call. CDR1 LNHDA and CDR2 SQIVND come from the germline V gene (reference sequence). V lost 6 bases, J lost 7 bases, and 13 bases lay in between. The CDR3 loop spans 13 amino acids. This CDR3 is CASRGHNVNEQFF. DNA of the CDR3: TGTGCCAGTAGGGGCCATAACGTAAATGAGCAGTTCTTC.

This clonotype was detected ten times or more. A much larger clone lies a single base off, so this may be a read error. The CDR3: CASSFWNGQFF. CDR3 nucleotide sequence: TGTGCCAGCAGCTTCTGGAATGGGCAGTTCTTC. The chain carries TRBV11-2 and TRBJ2-1; D not resolved. This CDR3 region has 11 residues. CDR1 is SGHAT and CDR2 is FQNNGV in the germline V gene.

In its sample, this clonotype was seen many times. The chain combines TRBV7-9 with TRBJ2-3; D may be TRBD2 (5 bases). The CDR3 contains 16 residues. Trimming stripped 3 bases from V and 2 bases from J, with 15 bases between. In germline, CDR1 is SEHNR, CDR2 FQNEAQ (reference sequence). The CDR3 DNA reads as TGTGCCAGCAGCTTGGCTGTGGGAGCCATCACAGATACGCAGTATTTT. It is translated as CASSLAVGAITDTQYF.

The table lists this clonotype with a count of one. V and J are TRBV7-8 and TRBJ2-5, with D tentatively TRBD2 (6 bases). The CDR3 runs to 14 residues. CDR1 and CDR2 from the germline V gene are SGHVS and FQNEAQ. V was clipped by 4 bases and J by 6 bases, with 15 bases between them. CDR3 sequence reads: CASSSLGGVKTQYF. CDR3 in DNA: TGTGCCAGCAGCTCACTCGGGGGAGTGAAGACCCAGTACTTC.

This clonotype was counted at least ten times. The chain links TRBV25-1 to TRBJ1-1; tentative D call: TRBD1 (5 bases). Germline CDR1 MGHDK, CDR2 SYGVNS. This CDR3 region has 16 residues. V dropped 7 bases and J dropped 4 bases, with 22 bases sitting between them. The CDR3 DNA sequence: TGTGCCAGCATGAGAGGGCGAAAGGGGCACCTCACTGAAGCTTTCTTT. Its translation: CASMRGRKGHLTEAFF.

Points on this clonotype: A much more abundant neighbour one base away suggests this may be a read error. V is TRBV11-2 and J is TRBJ2-3; 8 bases are shared with TRBD2. This CDR3 region has 17 residues. V was pared by 5 bases and J by 7 bases, with 17 bases of the junction left unmatched. Looked up from germline, CDR1 is SGHAT and CDR2 is FQNNGV. The CDR3 sequence is CASSPRLGTRGPNTQYF. Written as DNA, the CDR3 is TGTGCCAGCAGCCCCCGGTTGGGGACTAGGGGCCCAAATACGCAGTATTTT. The entire variable domain, with the rest obtained from reference TRBV11-2 and TRBJ2-3, is as follows: EAGVAQSPRYKIIEKRQSVAFWCNPISGHATLYWYQQILGQGPKLLIQFQNNGVVDDSQLPKDRFSAERLKGVDSTLKIQPAKLEDSAVYLCASSPRLGTRGPNTQYFGPGTRLTVL.

At least ten counts were recorded for this clonotype. The chain links TRBV7-8 to TRBJ2-3; D not resolved. V lost 1 base, J lost 2 bases, and 7 bases lay in between. Germline V gene data show CDR1 as SGHVS and CDR2 as FQNEAQ. The CDR3 spans 14 residues. CDR3 sequence: CASSLEAATDTQYF. CDR3 nucleotides: TGTGCCAGCAGCTTAGAGGCGGCCACAGATACGCAGTATTTT.

This sequence joins TRBV7-9 and TRBJ2-5, with TRBD2 identical over 8 bases. Germline CDR1 reads SEHNR; CDR2 reads FQNEAQ (reference sequence). The length of the CDR3 is 13 residues. Trimming at V came to 5 bases and at J to 4 bases, leaving 3 bases not matched to a gene. The CDR3: CASSQSGRETQYF. In DNA, the CDR3 is TGTGCCAGCAGCCAAAGCGGGAGAGAGACCCAGTACTTC.

This clonotype was observed many times. The chain has TRBV12-3 or TRBV12-4 and TRBJ2-2; D is perhaps TRBD1 or TRBD2 (7 bases each). CDR3 size: 15 residues. The V and J ends lost 8 bases and 6 bases respectively, with 19 bases between them. The CDR3 region has the DNA TGTGCCAGCGGCCGACAGGGAGGGGTGGCCGGGGAGCTGTTTTTT. Translating it yields CASGRQGGVAGELFF.